This TCR beta chain came from a study of response to subunit inactivated influenza vaccine. Overall study findings and caveats: Researchers suggested that each seasonal influenza vaccination recruits few new T cells.

In this sample, this clonotype turned up many times. Its specificity is unknown. TCRdb ran MiXCR on the RT-PCR reads and lists one entry per CDR3 protein. The repertoire holds about 310,000 distinct CDR3 sequences, with just over 20% as singletons. CDR1 and CDR2 (germline): MDHEN, SYDVKM. The CDR3 contains 17 residues. J was trimmed by 5 bases and V by 2 bases; bases with no gene match: 12. The input for sequencing was PBMCs from blood, taken less than 22 months after vaccination. The rearrangement links TRBV28 to TRBJ2-5, with TRBD1 matching over 9 bases. The TCR originated in a man aged 45 to 70 who received an inactivated influenza vaccine. CDR3 loop: CASSLGQRTGAVETQYF. CDR3 sequence (DNA): TGTGCCAGCAGTTTAGGCCAAAGGACAGGGGCTGTGGAGACCCAGTACTTC.